The rows below give T cell receptor beta chains drawn from one sample of a study of CD8+ T cells in alopecia areata. Measured with immunoSEQ multiplex PCR; TCRdb has only the in-frame clones, and not every one. Of about 100,000 clones in the sample, around 44% were seen once. Sequenced here: CD8+ T cells sorted from blood, sampled at week 24, from a patient treated with tofacitinib. All receptors derive from a human donor with alopecia areata. CDR3s include the opening cysteine and the closing phenylalanine or tryptophan. The D gene is left open where the match is weak. Size is stated for part of the rows, as once, few or many counts, or as a class when the clone is expanded.

j_call | clone_size | v_call | d_call | cdr3_nt | cdr3_aa
TRBJ2-7 | few | TRBV13 | TRBD2 | TGTGCCAGCAGCCTTGGACTAGCGGCCTCCTACGAGCAGTACTTC | CASSLGLAASYEQYF
TRBJ2-7 | NA | TRBV29-1 | NA | TGCAGCGCTGGTGGCAGTAGCTCCTACGAGCAGTACTTC | CSAGGSSSYEQYF
TRBJ2-2 | NA | TRBV5-1 | TRBD2 | TGCGCCAGCAGAGGGTGGAGGACTAGCGCACCAACGAACACCGGGGAGCTGTTTTTT | CASRGWRTSAPTNTGELFF
TRBJ2-7 | NA | TRBV7-9 | TRBD2 | TGTGCCAGCAGCTCGTCGGCGGGAGGGCCTTGGGAGCAGTACTTC | CASSSSAGGPWEQYF
TRBJ1-2 | few | TRBV13 | NA | TGTGCCAGCAGCCCCAGTCCCCGGACAGAGTTTAACTATGGCTACACCTTC | CASSPSPRTEFNYGYTF
TRBJ2-7 | NA | TRBV5-1 | TRBD2 | TGCGCCAGCAGCTTGGTAGGTCCTAGCGGCCTTGACGAGCAGTACTTC | CASSLVGPSGLDEQYF
TRBJ2-7 | NA | TRBV30 | NA | TGTGCCTGGAGTGTGAACGGAGACGAGCAGTACTTC | CAWSVNGDEQYF
TRBJ2-7 | once | TRBV7-9 | NA | TGTGCCAGCAGCTCCCCGACCACCTACGAGCAGTACTTC | CASSSPTTYEQYF
TRBJ2-7 | NA | TRBV27 | NA | TGTGCCAGCAGTTCTGGGACCTACGAGCAGTACTTC | CASSSGTYEQYF
TRBJ2-5 | few | TRBV29-1 | NA | TGCAGCGTAGAGGACAGCCAGACCCAGTACTTC | CSVEDSQTQYF